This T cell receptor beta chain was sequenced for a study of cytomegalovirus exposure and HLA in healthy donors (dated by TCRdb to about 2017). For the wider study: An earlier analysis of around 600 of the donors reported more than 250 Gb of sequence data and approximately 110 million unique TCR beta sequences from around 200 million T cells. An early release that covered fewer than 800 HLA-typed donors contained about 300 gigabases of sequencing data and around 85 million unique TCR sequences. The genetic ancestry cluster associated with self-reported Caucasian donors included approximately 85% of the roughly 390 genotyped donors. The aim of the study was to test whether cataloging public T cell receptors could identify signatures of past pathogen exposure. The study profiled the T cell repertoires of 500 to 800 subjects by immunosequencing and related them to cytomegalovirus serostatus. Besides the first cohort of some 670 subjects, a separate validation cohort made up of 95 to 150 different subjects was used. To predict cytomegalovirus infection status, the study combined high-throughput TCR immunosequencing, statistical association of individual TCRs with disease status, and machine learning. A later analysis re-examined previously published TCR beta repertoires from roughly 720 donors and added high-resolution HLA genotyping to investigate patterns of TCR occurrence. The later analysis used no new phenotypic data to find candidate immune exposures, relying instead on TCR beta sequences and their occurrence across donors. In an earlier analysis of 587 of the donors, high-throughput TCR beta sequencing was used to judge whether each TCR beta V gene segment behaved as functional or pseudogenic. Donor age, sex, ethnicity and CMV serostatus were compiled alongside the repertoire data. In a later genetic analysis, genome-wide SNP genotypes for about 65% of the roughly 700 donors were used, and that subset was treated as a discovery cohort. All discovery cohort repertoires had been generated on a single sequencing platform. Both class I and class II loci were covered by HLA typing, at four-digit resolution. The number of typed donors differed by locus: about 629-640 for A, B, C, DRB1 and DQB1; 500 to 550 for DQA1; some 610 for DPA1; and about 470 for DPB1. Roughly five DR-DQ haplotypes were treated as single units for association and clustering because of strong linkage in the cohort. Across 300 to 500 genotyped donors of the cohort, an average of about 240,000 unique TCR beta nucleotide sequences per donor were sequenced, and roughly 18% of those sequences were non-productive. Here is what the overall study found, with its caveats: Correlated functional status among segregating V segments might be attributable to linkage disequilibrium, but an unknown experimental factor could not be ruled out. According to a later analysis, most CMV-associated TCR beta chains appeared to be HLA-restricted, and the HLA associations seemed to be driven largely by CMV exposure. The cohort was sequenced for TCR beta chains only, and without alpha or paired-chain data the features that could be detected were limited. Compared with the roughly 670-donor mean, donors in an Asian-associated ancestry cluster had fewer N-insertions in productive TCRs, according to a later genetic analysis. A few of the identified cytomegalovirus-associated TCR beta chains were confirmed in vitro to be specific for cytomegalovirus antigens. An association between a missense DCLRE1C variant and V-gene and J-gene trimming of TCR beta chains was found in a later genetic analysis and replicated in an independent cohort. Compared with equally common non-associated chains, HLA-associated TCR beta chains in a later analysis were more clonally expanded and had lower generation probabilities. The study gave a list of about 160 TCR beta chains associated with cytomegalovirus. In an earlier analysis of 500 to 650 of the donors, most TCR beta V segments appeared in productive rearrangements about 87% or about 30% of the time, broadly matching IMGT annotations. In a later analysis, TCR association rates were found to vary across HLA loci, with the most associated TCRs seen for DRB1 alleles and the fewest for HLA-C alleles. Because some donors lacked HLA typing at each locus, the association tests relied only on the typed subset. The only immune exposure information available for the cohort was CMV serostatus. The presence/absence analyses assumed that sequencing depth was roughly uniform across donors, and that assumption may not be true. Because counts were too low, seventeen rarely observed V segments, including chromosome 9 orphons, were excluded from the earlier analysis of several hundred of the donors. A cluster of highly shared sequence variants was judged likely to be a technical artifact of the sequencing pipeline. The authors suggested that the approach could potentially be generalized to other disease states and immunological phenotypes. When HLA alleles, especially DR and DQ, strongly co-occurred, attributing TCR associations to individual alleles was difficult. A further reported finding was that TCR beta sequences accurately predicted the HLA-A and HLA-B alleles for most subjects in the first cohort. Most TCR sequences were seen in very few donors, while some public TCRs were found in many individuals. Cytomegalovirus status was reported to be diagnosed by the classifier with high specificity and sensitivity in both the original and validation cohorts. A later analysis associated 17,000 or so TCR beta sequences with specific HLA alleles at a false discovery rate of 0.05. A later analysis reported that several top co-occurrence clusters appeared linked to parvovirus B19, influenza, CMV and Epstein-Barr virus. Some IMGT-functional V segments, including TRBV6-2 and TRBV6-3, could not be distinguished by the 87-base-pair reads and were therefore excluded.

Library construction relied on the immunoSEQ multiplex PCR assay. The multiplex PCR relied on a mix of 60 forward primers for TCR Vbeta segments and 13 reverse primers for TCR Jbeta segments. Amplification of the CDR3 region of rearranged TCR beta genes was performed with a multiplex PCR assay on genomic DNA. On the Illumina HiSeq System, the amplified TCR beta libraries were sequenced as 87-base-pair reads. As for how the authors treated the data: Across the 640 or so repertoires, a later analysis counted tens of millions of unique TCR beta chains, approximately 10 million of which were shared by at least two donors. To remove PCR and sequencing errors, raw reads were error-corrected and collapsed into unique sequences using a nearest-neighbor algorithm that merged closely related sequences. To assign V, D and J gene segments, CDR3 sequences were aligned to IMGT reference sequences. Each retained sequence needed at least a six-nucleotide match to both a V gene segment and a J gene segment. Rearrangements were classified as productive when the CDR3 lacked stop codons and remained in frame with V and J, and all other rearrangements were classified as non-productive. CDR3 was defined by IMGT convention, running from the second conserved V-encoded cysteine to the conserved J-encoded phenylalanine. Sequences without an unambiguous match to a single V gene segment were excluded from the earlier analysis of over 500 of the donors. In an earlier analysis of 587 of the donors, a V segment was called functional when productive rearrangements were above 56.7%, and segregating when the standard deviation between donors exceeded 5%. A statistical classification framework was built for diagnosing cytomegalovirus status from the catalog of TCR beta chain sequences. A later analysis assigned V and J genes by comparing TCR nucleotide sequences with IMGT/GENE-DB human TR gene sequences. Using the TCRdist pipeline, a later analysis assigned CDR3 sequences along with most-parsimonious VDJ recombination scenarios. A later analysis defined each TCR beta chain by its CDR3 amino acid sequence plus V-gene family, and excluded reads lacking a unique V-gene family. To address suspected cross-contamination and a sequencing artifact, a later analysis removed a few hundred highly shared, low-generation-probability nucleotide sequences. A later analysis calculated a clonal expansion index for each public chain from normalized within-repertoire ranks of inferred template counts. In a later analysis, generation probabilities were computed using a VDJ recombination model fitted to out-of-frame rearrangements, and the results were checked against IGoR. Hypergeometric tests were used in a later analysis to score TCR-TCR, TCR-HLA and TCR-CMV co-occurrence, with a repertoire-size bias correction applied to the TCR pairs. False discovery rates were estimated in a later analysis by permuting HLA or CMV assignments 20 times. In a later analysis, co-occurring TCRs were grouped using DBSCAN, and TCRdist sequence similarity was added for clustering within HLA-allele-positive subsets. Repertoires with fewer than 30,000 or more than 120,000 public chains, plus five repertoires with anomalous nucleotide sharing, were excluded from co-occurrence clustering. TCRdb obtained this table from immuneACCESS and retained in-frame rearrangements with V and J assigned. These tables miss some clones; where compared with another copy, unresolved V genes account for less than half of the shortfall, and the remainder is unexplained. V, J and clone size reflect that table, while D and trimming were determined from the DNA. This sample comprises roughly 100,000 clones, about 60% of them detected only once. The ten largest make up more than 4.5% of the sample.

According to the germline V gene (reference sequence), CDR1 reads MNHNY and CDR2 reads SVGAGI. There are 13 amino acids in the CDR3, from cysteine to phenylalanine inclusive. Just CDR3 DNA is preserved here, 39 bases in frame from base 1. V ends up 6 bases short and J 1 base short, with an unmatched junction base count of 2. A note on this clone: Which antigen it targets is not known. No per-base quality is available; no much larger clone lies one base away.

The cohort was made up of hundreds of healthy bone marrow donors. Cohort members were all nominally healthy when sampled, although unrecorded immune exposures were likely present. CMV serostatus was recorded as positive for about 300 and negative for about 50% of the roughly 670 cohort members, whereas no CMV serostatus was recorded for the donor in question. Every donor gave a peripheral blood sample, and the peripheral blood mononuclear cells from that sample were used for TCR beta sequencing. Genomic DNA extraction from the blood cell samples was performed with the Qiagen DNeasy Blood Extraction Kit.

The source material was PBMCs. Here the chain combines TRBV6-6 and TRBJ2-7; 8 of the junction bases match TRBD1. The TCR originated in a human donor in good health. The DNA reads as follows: TGTGCCAGCAGGGACAGGGTATCCTACGAGCAGTACTTC. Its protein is CASRDRVSYEQYF.